This T cell receptor beta chain was documented in a study of T-cell memory formation after mild COVID-19. The 5'RACE method, run with constant-segment primers, produced TCR alpha and TCR beta cDNA libraries (carrying sample barcodes and UMIs). A single record per CDR3 protein comes from TCRdb applying MiXCR to the 5' RACE reads. The table records roughly 240,000 distinct CDR3 sequences, roughly 15% of them present only once. Study results and limitations: Second-wave clones reaching peak frequency on day 37 lacked confirmed SARS-CoV-2 specificity. Pre-infection memory carried some responding clones, suggesting that cross-reactive memory joined.

This clonotype was observed a single time. Its target is not known. At one end the junction does not follow the germline gene, possibly because of a read error. This CDR3 has 14 residues. Per germline, CDR1 LGHNA and CDR2 YSLEER. The chain couples TRBV4-3 to TRBJ2-2, with D unresolved. Sequencing used PBMCs or a T cell subset sorted from them (not recorded which). The TCR comes from a man younger than 35 who had mild COVID-19 (a few samples of this study predate the infection). Cell type and time point are not known. The CDR3 nucleotides are TGCGCCAGCAGCCAAGATAGGGCTACCGGAGAGCTGTTTTTT. Translating it yields CASSQDRATGELFF.